This T cell receptor beta chain is from a study of cytomegalovirus exposure and HLA in healthy donors. Across the whole study: Researchers previously reported finding 90 million to 120 million unique TCR beta sequences from around 200 million T cells.

The PCR made use of 60 Vbeta and 13 Jbeta primers. Original analysis: In a later analysis, of tens of millions of unique beta chains, some 10 million appeared in at least two donors. Clones were read by immunoSEQ multiplex PCR, and TCRdb kept only the in-frame ones, dropping some. That table furnishes V, J and clone size, whereas the DNA furnished D and trimming. The repertoire includes around 110,000 clones, 60% to 85% of them detected once, and around 1.7% sits in the top ten. CDR1 MGHRA and CDR2 YSYEKL come from the germline V gene. The CDR3 extends over 16 amino acids. The junction had 6 bases not matched to a gene; V was cut back by 1 base and J by 3 bases. Note on this clone: The same CDR3 also results from other DNA sequences found in this sample.

The source is a woman under 30 in good health and CMV-seronegative. This chain connects TRBV4-1 to TRBJ2-7, with 10 bases fitting TRBD1. Input material: PBMCs. The CDR3 region has the DNA TGCGCCAGCAGCCAAGTCCCGGGACAGGGGAACTACGAGCAGTACTTC. Its translation: CASSQVPGQGNYEQYF.